What follows describes a single T cell receptor beta chain. This clone has a single count. The target of this receptor is not known. There are no base qualities to consult, and no much larger clone falls within one base. V is cut by 3 bases and J by 7 bases, and the space between the germline ends is 9 bases. The germline V gene yields SGHDN for CDR1 and FVKESK for CDR2. From the cysteine up to the phenylalanine, the CDR3 has a length of 13 residues. The read is trimmed to its CDR3 DNA, 39 bases read in frame from base 1. The entry originates in a study of technical replicates of blood from several donors (dated by TCRdb to about 2017). The library was prepared using the immunoSEQ multiplex PCR assay. The clones in this table, taken by TCRdb from immuneACCESS, are in-frame only. Not every clone is retained; where verified, under half of the shortfall comes from an unresolved V gene, and the cause of the rest is unknown. The sample has around 69,000 clones on record, about 90% of them singletons. The ten largest clones capture less than 6.5% of the sample.

The chain couples TRBV14 to TRBJ1-4; TRBD1 is a weak D gene call, 5 bases matching. The sequencing sample was made of PBMCs. The receptor comes from a human donor in good health. Some clones in this sample may be carry-over from other donors' samples. CDR3 region: CASSHGGVEKLFF. The base sequence is TGTGCCAGCAGCCACGGGGGTGTTGAAAAACTGTTTTTT. This CDR3, with the reference TRBV14 and TRBJ1-4 proteins standing in past its ends, gives the full variable domain EAGVTQFPSHSVIEKGQTVTLRCDPISGHDNLYWYRRVMGKEIKFLLHFVKESKQDESGMPNNRFLAERTGGTYSTLKVQPAELEDSGVYFCASSHGGVEKLFFGSGTQLSVL.